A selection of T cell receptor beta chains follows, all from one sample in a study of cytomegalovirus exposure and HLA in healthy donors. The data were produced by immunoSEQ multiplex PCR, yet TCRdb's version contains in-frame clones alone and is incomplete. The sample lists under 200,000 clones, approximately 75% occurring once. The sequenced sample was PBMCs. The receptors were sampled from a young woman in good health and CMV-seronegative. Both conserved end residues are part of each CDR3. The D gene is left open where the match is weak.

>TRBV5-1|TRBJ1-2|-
CASSLEVPGWDGYTF
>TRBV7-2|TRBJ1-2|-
CASSAPTGGASLSSGYTF
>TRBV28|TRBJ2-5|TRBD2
CASSPQLAEETQYF
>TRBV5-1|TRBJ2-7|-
CASSSGIDKVYEQYF
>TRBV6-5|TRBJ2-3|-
CASRQRTPTDTQYF
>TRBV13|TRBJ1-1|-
CASSLGRGREAFF
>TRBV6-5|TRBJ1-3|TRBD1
CASRPTGGDGNTIYF
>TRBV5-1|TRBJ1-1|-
CASSLNGQEAFF
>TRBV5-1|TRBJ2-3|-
CASTNWGPDTQYF
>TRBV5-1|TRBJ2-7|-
CASSLDRTYEQYF
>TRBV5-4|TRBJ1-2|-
CASSLDSYGYTF
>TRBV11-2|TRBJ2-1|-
CASSLDRVSNEQFF
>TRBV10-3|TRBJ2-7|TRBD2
CAISGGEGYEQYF
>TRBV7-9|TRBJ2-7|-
CASSLQGAGYEQYF
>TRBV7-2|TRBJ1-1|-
CASSLGPGNTEAFF
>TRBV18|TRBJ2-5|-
CASSPRAGSDQYF
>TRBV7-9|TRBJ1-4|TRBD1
CASSLEGQGAANEKLFF
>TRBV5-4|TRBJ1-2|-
CASSLAQGLSYGYTF
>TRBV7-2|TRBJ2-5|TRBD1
CASSGRQGAGETQYF
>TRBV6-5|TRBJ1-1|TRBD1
CASSKTGVALEAFF
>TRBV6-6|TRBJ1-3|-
CASRRDRSSGNTIYF
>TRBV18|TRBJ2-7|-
CASSPAPRGLGYEQYF
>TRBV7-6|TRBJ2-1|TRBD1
CASSLGQGGPGEQFF
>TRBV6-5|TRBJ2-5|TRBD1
CASSEQGNLGTQYF
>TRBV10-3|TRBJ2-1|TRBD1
CAISEQGIDYNEQFF
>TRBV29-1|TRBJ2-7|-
CSAFEAPQDEQYF
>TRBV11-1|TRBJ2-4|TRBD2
CASSFSGGLEYIQYF
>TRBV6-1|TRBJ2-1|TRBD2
CASILLAGTVNEQFF
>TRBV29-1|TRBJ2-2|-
CSVASGELTGELFF
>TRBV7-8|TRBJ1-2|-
CASSLVLFSGYGYTF
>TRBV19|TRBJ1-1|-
CASSGQTGNTEAFF
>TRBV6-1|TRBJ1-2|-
CASSEDQSLVFEGVGYTF